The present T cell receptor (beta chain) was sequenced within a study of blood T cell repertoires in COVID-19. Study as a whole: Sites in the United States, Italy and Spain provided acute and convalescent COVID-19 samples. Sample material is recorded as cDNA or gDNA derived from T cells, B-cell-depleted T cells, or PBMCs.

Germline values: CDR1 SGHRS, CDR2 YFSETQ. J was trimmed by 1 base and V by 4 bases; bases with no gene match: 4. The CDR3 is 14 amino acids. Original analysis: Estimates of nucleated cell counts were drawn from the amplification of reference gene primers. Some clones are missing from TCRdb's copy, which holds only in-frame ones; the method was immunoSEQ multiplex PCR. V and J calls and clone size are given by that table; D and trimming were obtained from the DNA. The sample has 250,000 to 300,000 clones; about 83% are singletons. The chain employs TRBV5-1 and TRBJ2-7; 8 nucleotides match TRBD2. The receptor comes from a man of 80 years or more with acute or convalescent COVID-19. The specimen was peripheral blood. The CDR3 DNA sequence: TGCGCCAGCAGCGATACTAGCGGATCCTACGAGCAGTACTTC. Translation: CASSDTSGSYEQYF.